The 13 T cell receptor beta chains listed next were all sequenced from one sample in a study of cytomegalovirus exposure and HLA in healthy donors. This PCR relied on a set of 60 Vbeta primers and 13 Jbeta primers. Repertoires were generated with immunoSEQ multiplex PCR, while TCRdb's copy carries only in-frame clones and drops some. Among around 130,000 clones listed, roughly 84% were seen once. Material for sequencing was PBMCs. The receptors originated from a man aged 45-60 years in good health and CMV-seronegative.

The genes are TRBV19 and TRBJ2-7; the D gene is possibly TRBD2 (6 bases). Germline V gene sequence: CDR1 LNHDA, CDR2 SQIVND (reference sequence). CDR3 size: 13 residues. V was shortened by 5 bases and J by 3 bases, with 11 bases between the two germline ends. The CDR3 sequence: CASSARRGYEQYF. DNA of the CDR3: TGTGCCAGTAGTGCCCGGAGGGGCTACGAGCAGTACTTC.

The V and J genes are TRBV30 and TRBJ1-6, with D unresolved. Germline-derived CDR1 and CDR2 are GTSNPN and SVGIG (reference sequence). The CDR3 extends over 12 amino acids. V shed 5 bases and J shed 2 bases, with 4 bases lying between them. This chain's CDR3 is CAWAAYNSPLHF. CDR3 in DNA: TGTGCCTGGGCAGCCTATAATTCACCCCTCCACTTT.

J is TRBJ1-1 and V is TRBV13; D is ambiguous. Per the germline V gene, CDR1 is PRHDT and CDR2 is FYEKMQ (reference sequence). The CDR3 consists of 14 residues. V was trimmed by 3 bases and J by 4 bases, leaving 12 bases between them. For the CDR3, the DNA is TGTGCCAGCAGCTTGAGGGCAGGAACCACTGAAGCTTTCTTT. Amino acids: CASSLRAGTTEAFF.

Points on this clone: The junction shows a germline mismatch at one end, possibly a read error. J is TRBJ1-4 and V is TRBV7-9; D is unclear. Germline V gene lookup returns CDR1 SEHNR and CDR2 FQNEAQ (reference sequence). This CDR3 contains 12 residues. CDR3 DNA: TGTTCCAGCAGCCCCCGGGGTGAAAAACTGTTTTTT. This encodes CSSSPRGEKLFF.

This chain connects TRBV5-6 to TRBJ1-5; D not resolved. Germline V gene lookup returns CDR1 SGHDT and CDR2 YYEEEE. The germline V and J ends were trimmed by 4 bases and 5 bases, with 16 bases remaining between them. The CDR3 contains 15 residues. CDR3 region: CASSPRGARDQPQHF. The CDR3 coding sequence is TGTGCCAGCAGCCCGCGCGGTGCTCGGGATCAGCCCCAGCATTTT.

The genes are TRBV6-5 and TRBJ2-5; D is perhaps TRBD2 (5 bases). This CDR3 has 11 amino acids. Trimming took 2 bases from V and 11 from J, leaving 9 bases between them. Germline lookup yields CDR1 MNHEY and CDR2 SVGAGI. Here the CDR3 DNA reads TGTGCCAGCAGTTACGGAAGGGAGCAGTACTTC. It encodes CASSYGREQYF.

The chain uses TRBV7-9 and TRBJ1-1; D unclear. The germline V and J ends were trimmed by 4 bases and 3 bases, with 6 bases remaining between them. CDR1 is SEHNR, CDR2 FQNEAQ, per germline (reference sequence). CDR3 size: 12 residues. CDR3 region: CASSWSDTEAFF. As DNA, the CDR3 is TGTGCCAGCAGCTGGAGTGACACTGAAGCTTTCTTT.

Here the CDR3 DNA reads TGCGCCAGCAGCCAGCCAGTTAGCGGGGTAATACTCACAGATACGCAGTATTTT. Translated, it gives CASSQPVSGVILTDTQYF. The chain joins TRBV4-1 to TRBJ2-3; 8 bases align to TRBD2. The CDR3 loop spans 18 amino acids. CDR1 is MGHRA, CDR2 YSYEKL, per germline. With 3 bases clipped from V and 2 bases from J, the junction kept 13 bases outside the gene matches.

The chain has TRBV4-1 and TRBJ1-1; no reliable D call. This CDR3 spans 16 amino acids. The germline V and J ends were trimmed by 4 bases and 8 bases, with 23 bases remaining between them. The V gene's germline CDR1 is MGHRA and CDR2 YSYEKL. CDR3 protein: CASSPVPQTRKTEAFF. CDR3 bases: TGCGCCAGCAGCCCAGTCCCCCAAACAAGAAAAACGGAAGCTTTCTTT.

The CDR3 DNA is TGTGCCAGCAGCTTTCCTCGGGGGGGCGACTATGAGCAGTTCTTC. Encoded protein: CASSFPRGGDYEQFF. J is TRBJ2-1 and V is TRBV7-9; 8 bases are a match to TRBD2. Germline-derived CDR1 and CDR2 are SEHNR and FQNEAQ (reference sequence). V lost 3 bases, J lost 8 bases, and 9 bases stayed unmatched. This CDR3 comprises 15 residues.

The CDR3 loop is CASQIDGGKGSPLHF. CDR3 nucleotide sequence: TGTGCCAGCCAGATAGATGGGGGCAAAGGTTCACCCCTCCACTTT. This rearrangement joins TRBV6-4 to TRBJ1-6; perhaps TRBD1 as D (6 bases). Trimming left V 8 bases short and J 9 bases short, with 20 bases between. This CDR3 comprises 15 residues. The germline V gene encodes CDR1 MRHNA and CDR2 SNTAGT.

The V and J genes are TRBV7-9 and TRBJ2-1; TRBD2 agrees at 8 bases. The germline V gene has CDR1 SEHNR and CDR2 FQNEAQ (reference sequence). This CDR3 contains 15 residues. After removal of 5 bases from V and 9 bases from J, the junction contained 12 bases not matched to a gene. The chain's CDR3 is CASSPSLRGDGEQFF. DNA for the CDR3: TGTGCCAGCAGCCCCTCCCTGCGGGGGGACGGTGAGCAGTTCTTC.

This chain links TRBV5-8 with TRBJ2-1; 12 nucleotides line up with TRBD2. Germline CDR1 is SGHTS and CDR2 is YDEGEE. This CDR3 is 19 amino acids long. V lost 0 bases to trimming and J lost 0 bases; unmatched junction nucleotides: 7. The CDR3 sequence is CASSLEASGGGSSYNEQFF. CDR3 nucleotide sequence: TGTGCCAGCAGCTTGGAGGCTAGCGGGGGGGGGAGCTCCTACAATGAGCAGTTCTTC.